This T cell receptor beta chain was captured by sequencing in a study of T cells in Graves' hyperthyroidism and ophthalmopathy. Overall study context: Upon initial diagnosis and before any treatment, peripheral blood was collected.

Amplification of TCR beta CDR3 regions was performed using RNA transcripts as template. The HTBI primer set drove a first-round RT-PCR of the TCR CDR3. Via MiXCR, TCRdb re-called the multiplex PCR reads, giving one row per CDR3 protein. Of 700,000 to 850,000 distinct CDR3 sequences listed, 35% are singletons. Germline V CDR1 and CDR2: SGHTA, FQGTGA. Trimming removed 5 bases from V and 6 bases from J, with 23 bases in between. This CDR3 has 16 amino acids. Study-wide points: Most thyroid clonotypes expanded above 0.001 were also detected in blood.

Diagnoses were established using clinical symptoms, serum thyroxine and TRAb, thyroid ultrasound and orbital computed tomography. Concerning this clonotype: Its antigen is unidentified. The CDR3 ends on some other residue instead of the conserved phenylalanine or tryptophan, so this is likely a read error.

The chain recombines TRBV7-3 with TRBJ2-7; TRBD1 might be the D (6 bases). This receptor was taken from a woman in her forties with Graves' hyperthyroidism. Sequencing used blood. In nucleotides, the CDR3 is TGTGCCAGCAGCCAAGGTCTGTCAGGGGCTGCGGGCGAGCAGTACCTC. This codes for CASSQGLSGAAGEQYL.